This record concerns one T cell receptor beta chain sequence. Its antigen is unknown. No base quality values were provided; no much bigger clone lies one nucleotide off. These data are taken from a study of vaccination effects on CD4 cells after COVID-19 (dated 2022 in TCRdb). Study-level background: Post-vaccine samples across the study were collected a median of 72 days after the second dose, with a range of 14 to 241. SARS-CoV-2 spike-specific CD4+ TCR repertoires were compared before and after mRNA vaccination in COVID-19 convalescent patients and in infection-naive vaccine recipients. The full study included roughly 10 COVID-19 convalescent patients and several SARS-CoV-2-naive healthy vaccine recipients. The Oncomine TCR Beta short-read assay on an Illumina iSeq 100 was used to sequence cultures from other donors in the study.

What the research found in general, with its limitations: At late post-vaccination timepoints, both infection-induced and vaccine-induced clones showed marked clonal contraction, consistent with waning T cell responses. The study was limited by a small number of convalescent patients, and early post-infection timepoints were lacking. In healthy vaccine recipients, vaccine-induced clones were almost all SARS-CoV-2 mono-reactive, with only 1 of 255 being cross-reactive with common cold coronaviruses.

In the ViraFEST assay, PBMC were stimulated with viral peptide pools, and TCR sequencing was then used to find antigen-specific CD4+ T cell clonotypes based on their expansion. After less than eleven days of culture, CD4+ T cells were isolated with the EasySep CD4+ T cell isolation kit. Participants received two doses of either the BNT162b2 or the mRNA-1273 mRNA SARS-CoV-2 vaccine. Healthy vaccine recipients had no prior SARS-CoV-2 infection, confirmed by negative nucleocapsid antibodies before and after vaccination. Each well held around 2 million PBMC cultured in IMDM containing roughly 5.1% human AB serum, approximately 10 IU/ml IL-2 and gentamicin, along with roughly 10 ug/ml peptides. On days 3 and 7, half of the culture medium was replaced with fresh IL-2-containing medium. Unless noted otherwise, every peptide stimulation condition was grown in triplicate wells. PBMC were separated from whole blood using Ficoll-Paque Plus gradient centrifugation and were then either cryopreserved at -140C or used fresh. The overlapping peptide pools covered the spike proteins of SARS-CoV-2 and of the common cold coronaviruses HCoV-NL63, HCoV-OC43 and HCoV-229E. The QIAamp micro DNA kit was used to extract genomic DNA from the cultured CD4+ T cells.

The CDR3 holds 15 amino acids from the cysteine to the phenylalanine. The only DNA kept is the CDR3, 45 bases in frame from the first base. Trimming leaves V shorter by 5 bases and J shorter by 6 bases, with the junction holding 11 bases beyond the gene matches. The germline V gene provides CDR1 SGHAT and CDR2 FQNNGV. The protocol used for the library was the immunoSEQ multiplex PCR assay. DNA from the cultured and isolated CD4+ T cells underwent TCR beta CDR3 sequencing. The paper's processing steps were these. Non-productive TCR sequences were discarded, and reads were trimmed to the CDR3 region, with only CDR3s of 7 or more amino acids retained. The MANAFEST web app was used to pick out antigen-specific clonotypes by comparing their expansion in peptide wells with that in reference cultures. Positive clones required FDR<0.05 expansion versus reference and all other wells, odds ratio above 5, and frequency above 0.1% in two replicate wells. A clonotype was defined as cross-reactive if the clonotype was significantly expanded both in SARS-CoV-2 spike wells and in at least one common cold coronavirus spike condition. Using the stringdist R package, CDR3 similarity was measured by Levenshtein distance, and unrooted trees were constructed with ape in R 3.6.1. TCRdb's version of the immuneACCESS table is confined to in-frame rearrangements and falls short of the full clone set. An unresolved V gene accounts for under half of the shortfall where checked; the remainder is of unknown origin. That table gives V, J and clone size, and the DNA gave D and trimming. This sample comprises approximately 61,000 clones, roughly 73% of them detected only once. The ten largest clones take up around 1.3% of the sample.

The receptor comes from a human donor who received a COVID-19 vaccine. Recombination joined TRBV11-2 with TRBJ2-3; the junction holds 7 bases that match TRBD2. Here the sequenced sample was CD4+ T cells from PBMCs cultured with HCoV-229E spike peptides, taken after COVID-19 vaccination. The intended sense of this specimen's cell subset or site label: HCoV-229E spike overlapping peptide pool stimulation. The sequenced DNA: TGTGCCAGCAGCCCCTCCGGGCGGGGGTACGATACGCAGTATTTT. Translated, this gives CASSPSGRGYDTQYF.